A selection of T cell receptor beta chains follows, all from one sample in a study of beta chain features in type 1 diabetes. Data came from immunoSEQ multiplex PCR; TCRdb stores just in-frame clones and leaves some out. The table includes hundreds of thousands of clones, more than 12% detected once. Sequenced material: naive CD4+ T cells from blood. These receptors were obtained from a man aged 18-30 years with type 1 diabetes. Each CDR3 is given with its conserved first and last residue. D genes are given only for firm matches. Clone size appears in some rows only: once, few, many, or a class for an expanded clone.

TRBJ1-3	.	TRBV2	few	TGTACCACCGGGCTACCCTCTGGAAACACCATATATTTT	CTTGLPSGNTIYF
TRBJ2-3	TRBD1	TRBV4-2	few	TGTGCCAGCAGCCAACGGAGAGGGGGCAAGACAGATACGCAGTATTTT	CASSQRRGGKTDTQYF
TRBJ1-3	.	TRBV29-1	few	TGCAGCGCTTCGGGGACAACCGGAAACACCATATATTTT	CSASGTTGNTIYF
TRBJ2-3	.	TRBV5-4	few	TGTGCCAGCAGCTTACCGGCGGAGGATACGCAGTATTTT	CASSLPAEDTQYF
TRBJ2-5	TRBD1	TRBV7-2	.	TGTGCCAGCAGCTTAGTTGGACAGGGCGAAGAGACCCAGTACTTC	CASSLVGQGEETQYF
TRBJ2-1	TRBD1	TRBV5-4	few	TGTGCCAGCAGCTCAAAGGGGGCGAGTTACAATGAGCAGTTCTTC	CASSSKGASYNEQFF
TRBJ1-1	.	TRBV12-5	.	TGTGCTAGTAGCACACAGAACACTGAAGCTTTCTTT	CASSTQNTEAFF
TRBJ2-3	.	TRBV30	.	TGTGCCTGGGGGCCGGGGACAGATACGCAGTATTTT	CAWGPGTDTQYF
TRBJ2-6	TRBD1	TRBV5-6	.	TGTGCCAGCAGCTGGGGGACAGCTGGGGCCAACGTCCTGACTTTC	CASSWGTAGANVLTF
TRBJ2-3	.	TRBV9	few	TGTGCCAGCAGCCGATTAACGAGAACAGATACGCAGTATTTT	CASSRLTRTDTQYF
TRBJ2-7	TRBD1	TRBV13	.	TGTGCCAGCAGCGTACAGGGGGCGGTCTACGAGCAGTACTTC	CASSVQGAVYEQYF
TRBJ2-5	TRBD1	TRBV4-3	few	TGCGCCAGCAGCCAAGATTGGGGGGACAGGCCAGAGACCCAGTACTTC	CASSQDWGDRPETQYF
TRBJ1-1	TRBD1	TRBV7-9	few	TGTGCCAGCAGCTCACAGGGGGGGAGCACTGAAGCTTTCTTT	CASSSQGGSTEAFF
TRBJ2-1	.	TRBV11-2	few	TGTGCCAGCAGCTACCGGCGGCAGGGAGTGGGCAATGAGCAGTTCTTC	CASSYRRQGVGNEQFF
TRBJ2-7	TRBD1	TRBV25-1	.	TGTGCCAGCAGTGCGGACAGGGCGCCCCGCGAGCAGTACTTC	CASSADRAPREQYF
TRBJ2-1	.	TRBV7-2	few	TGTGCCAGCAGCTTAGTGGGGTCCTGGAATGAGCAGTTCTTC	CASSLVGSWNEQFF
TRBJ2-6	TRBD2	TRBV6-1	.	TGTGCCAGCAGTGTAGCGGGCTCTGGGGCCAACGTCCTGACTTTC	CASSVAGSGANVLTF
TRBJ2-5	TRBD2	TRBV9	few	TGTGCCAGCAGCGCGACTAGCGGAAGCGGGGAGACCCAGTACTTC	CASSATSGSGETQYF
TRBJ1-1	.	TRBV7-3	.	TGTGCCAGCAGCTTAAACTCCGGGACATTGGCTTTCTTT	CASSLNSGTLAFF
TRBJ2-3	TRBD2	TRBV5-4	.	TGTGCCAGCAGCTCACGACTAGCGGGAGAGGGAGATACGCAGTATTTT	CASSSRLAGEGDTQYF
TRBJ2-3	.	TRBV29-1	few	TGCAGCGTTGCCCCTCTCGGGACGACTCGAGATACGCAGTATTTT	CSVAPLGTTRDTQYF
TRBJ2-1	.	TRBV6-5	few	TGTGCCAGCACCTCGGAGGGGGGCATGGAGCAGTTCTTC	CASTSEGGMEQFF
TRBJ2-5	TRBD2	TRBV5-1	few	TGCGCCAGCAGCTTGAGCGGGAATGTGGTCCAGGAGACCCAGTACTTC	CASSLSGNVVQETQYF